These 21 T cell receptor beta chains were sequenced from one sample in a study of T cells in Graves' hyperthyroidism and ophthalmopathy. RNA transcripts served as the template for amplifying TCR beta CDR3 regions. HTBI primers were used for first-round RT-PCR of the TCR CDR3. Each CDR3 protein gets one entry after TCRdb re-called the multiplex PCR reads with MiXCR. This table holds hundreds of thousands of distinct CDR3 sequences, more than 20% found once. Sequencing was carried out using blood. These TCRs come from a man aged 50 or older with Graves' hyperthyroidism.

The V and J genes are TRBV5-6 and TRBJ2-3; D might be TRBD1 (5 bases). The germline CDR1 and CDR2 sequences are SGHDT and YYEEEE. The ends were cut back, 0 bases at V and 4 bases at J, with 9 bases in the middle. This CDR3 is 14 amino acids long. In nucleotides, the CDR3 is TGTGCCAGCAGCTTGGCAGGGTGGCCAGATACGCAGTATTTT. This gives the protein CASSLAGWPDTQYF.

This clonotype was seen repeatedly, ten times or more. The rearrangement joins TRBV11-1 to TRBJ2-7; D might be TRBD2 (5 bases). The V and J ends lost 4 bases and 8 bases respectively, with 9 bases between them. Germline V gives CDR1 SGHAT, CDR2 FQDESV (reference sequence). This CDR3 is built from 11 residues. The chain's CDR3 is CASSYDYQQYF. The CDR3 DNA follows: TGTGCCAGCAGCTACGACTATCAGCAGTACTTC.

The chain recombines TRBV12-5 with TRBJ2-3; D unclear. V was clipped by 7 bases and J by 2 bases, with 13 bases between them. This CDR3 is built from 14 residues. CDR1 and CDR2 (germline): LGHNT, FRNRAP. The CDR3 here is CASVEELSTDTQYF. In DNA, the CDR3 is TGTGCTAGTGTCGAGGAATTATCCACAGATACGCAGTATTTT.

This clonotype was counted ten times or more. The chain couples TRBV11-2 to TRBJ2-5; TRBD2 agrees at 10 bases. Germline CDR1 and CDR2: SGHAT and FQNNGV. The CDR3 is made up of 15 amino acids. V dropped 2 bases and J dropped 7; count of bases not matched to a gene: 7. In nucleotides, the CDR3 is TGTGCCAGCAGCTTACTCGGACTAGCGGAAGGGACCCAGTACTTC. Translated: CASSLLGLAEGTQYF. Looking up the rest from reference TRBV11-2 and TRBJ2-5 gives the full variable domain: EAGVAQSPRYKIIEKRQSVAFWCNPISGHATLYWYQQILGQGPKLLIQFQNNGVVDDSQLPKDRFSAERLKGVDSTLKIQPAKLEDSAVYLCASSLLGLAEGTQYFGPGTRLLVL.

This clonotype has just a few counts. This chain connects TRBV29-1 to TRBJ2-4; no clear D. The CDR3 sequence is 13 residues long. Looked up from germline, CDR1 is SQVTM and CDR2 is ANQGSEA. V dropped 4 bases and J dropped 0 bases, with 7 bases sitting between them. Written as DNA, the CDR3 is TGCAGCGTTGGTGGATTAGCCAAAAACATTCAGTACTTC. Residues: CSVGGLAKNIQYF.

The rearrangement uses TRBV15 and TRBJ1-2; 7 nucleotides align to TRBD1. J gave up 6 bases and V 5 bases, and 12 bases lay outside the gene matches. The CDR3 consists of 15 residues. CDR1 and CDR2 (germline): LNHNV, YYDKDF (reference sequence). The CDR3 reads CATSPRRDRMNGYTF. Here the CDR3 DNA reads TGTGCCACCAGCCCCCGAAGGGACAGAATGAATGGCTACACCTTC.

The chain joins TRBV28 to TRBJ1-6, with D uncertain. Trimming removed 3 bases from V and 3 bases from J, with 6 bases in between. The germline V gene has CDR1 MDHEN and CDR2 SYDVKM. The CDR3 covers 14 residues. The CDR3 sequence: CASSFTRYNSPLHF. CDR3 DNA: TGTGCCAGCAGTTTTACCCGCTATAATTCACCCCTCCACTTT.

The chain uses TRBV20-1 and TRBJ2-2; 11 nucleotides align to TRBD2. Per germline, CDR1 DFQATT and CDR2 SNEGSKA (reference sequence). The CDR3 sequence is 16 residues long. V gave up 0 bases and J gave up 4 bases; unmatched junction bases: 4. CDR3: CSARDTLAGATGELFF. The CDR3 coding sequence is TGCAGTGCTAGAGACACACTAGCGGGAGCCACCGGGGAGCTGTTTTTT.

This clonotype has a count of ten or more. The V and J genes are TRBV28 and TRBJ1-1; D call uncertain. This CDR3 is 13 amino acids long. The V gene lost 8 bases and the J gene lost 0 bases, with 10 bases spanning the gap. In germline, CDR1 is MDHEN, CDR2 SYDVKM. The CDR3, as DNA: TGTGCCAGCGCGAAGCGTCTGAACACTGAAGCTTTCTTT. Translated, it gives CASAKRLNTEAFF.

This clonotype was observed many times. V usage is TRBV7-9 and J usage is TRBJ2-6; 8 positions match TRBD2. The V gene end was trimmed by 6 bases and the J gene end by 3 bases; junction bases not matched to a gene: 13. The CDR3 spans 18 residues. The germline V gene encodes CDR1 SEHNR and CDR2 FQNEAQ (reference sequence). The CDR3 bases are TGTGCCAGCAGACATTCTCCCACAGGGACTAGTGGGGCCAACGTCCTGACTTTC. Translation gives CASRHSPTGTSGANVLTF.

This clonotype turned up a few times. This sequence joins TRBV12-3 or TRBV12-4 and TRBJ2-7; D is ambiguous. Trimming stripped 0 bases from V and 6 bases from J, with 6 bases between. This CDR3 is built from 12 residues. CDR3 loop: CASSLAPVEQYF. The CDR3 DNA reads TGTGCCAGCAGTTTAGCCCCTGTCGAGCAGTACTTC.

This clonotype has more than one count but fewer than ten. The chain recombines TRBV19 with TRBJ1-1; D might be TRBD1 (6 bases). V was pared by 6 bases and J by 4 bases, with 18 bases between. This CDR3 is 15 amino acids long. Germline CDR1 and CDR2: LNHDA and SQIVND (reference sequence). CDR3 in DNA: TGTGCCAGTAGCCCTCGAGGGGGAGGCCCCACTGAAGCTTTCTTT. Translation gives CASSPRGGGPTEAFF.

The chain carries TRBV19 and TRBJ2-3; perhaps TRBD2 as D (6 bases). There are 15 residues in the CDR3. Looked up from germline, CDR1 is LNHDA and CDR2 is SQIVND (reference sequence). Trimming pared 4 bases from V and 2 bases from J, leaving 13 bases between. The CDR3 protein is CASSTQRADTDTQYF. The CDR3 nucleotides read TGTGCCAGTAGTACCCAGCGGGCCGACACAGATACGCAGTATTTT.

Concerning this clonotype: A read error may produce the germline difference seen at one junction end. The V gene is TRBV5-1, the J gene TRBJ2-3; 12 bases are a match to TRBD2. CDR1 is SGHRS, CDR2 YFSETQ, per germline. This CDR3 spans 18 amino acids. DNA of the CDR3: TGTGCCAGCAGGATCCTTCTAGCGGGAGGGCCCAGCACAGATACGCAGTATTTT. Amino acids: CASRILLAGGPSTDTQYF.

CDR3 amino acids: CASSWGTGQYNEQFF. DNA for the CDR3: TGTGCCAGCAGCTGGGGGACAGGGCAGTACAATGAGCAGTTCTTC. The V and J genes are TRBV7-9 and TRBJ2-1, with 9 nucleotides matching TRBD1. V dropped 4 bases and J dropped 4; count of bases not matched to a gene: 5. In germline, CDR1 is SEHNR, CDR2 FQNEAQ (reference sequence). The CDR3 runs 15 residues.

This clonotype was seen at least ten times. CDR3 region: CASRAGEGDTQYF. The DNA of the CDR3 is TGTGCCAGCAGAGCGGGAGAGGGAGATACGCAGTATTTT. The V and J genes are TRBV7-6 and TRBJ2-3, with TRBD2 matching 8 bases. Germline trimming cut 6 bases from V and 5 bases from J; bases unmatched to any gene: 4. Germline loops: CDR1 SGHVS, CDR2 FNYEAQ. The CDR3 runs 13 residues.

The CDR3 region has the DNA TGTGCCAGCAGGCGACAGGGTACTGAGCAGTTCTTC. This codes for CASRRQGTEQFF. V is TRBV6-2 or TRBV6-3 and J is TRBJ2-1; the match to TRBD1 covers 7 bases. There are 12 residues in the CDR3. Trimming cost V 6 bases and J 9 bases; bases outside gene matches: 5. Germline-derived CDR1 and CDR2 are MNHEY and SVGEGT.

The chain links TRBV20-1 to TRBJ1-2; TRBD1 matches 9 bases. J lost 4 bases, V lost 6 bases, and 9 bases had no gene match. The CDR3 spans 14 residues. Germline CDR1 is DFQATT and CDR2 is SNEGSKA (reference sequence). CDR3 residues: CSADTGGAGYGYTF. CDR3 nucleotides: TGCAGTGCGGACACAGGGGGCGCGGGCTATGGCTACACCTTC.

The chain employs TRBV24-1 and TRBJ2-3; 7 nucleotides agree with TRBD1. V dropped 4 bases and J dropped 4; count of bases not matched to a gene: 10. Germline V gene sequence: CDR1 KGHDR, CDR2 SFDVKD. This CDR3 has 16 residues. In DNA form, the CDR3 reads TGTGCCACCAGTGACAGGGACAGCTTTAAAGCAGATACGCAGTATTTT. Translated: CATSDRDSFKADTQYF.

This clonotype was detected a few times. This chain connects TRBV5-1 to TRBJ2-1, with D tentatively TRBD1 (6 bases). Trimming took 3 bases from V and 7 from J, leaving 26 bases between them. CDR3 size: 18 residues. Germline values: CDR1 SGHRS, CDR2 YFSETQ. The CDR3 region is CASSSLGSGQGFVNEQFF. CDR3 in DNA: TGCGCCAGCAGCTCGTTGGGCTCAGGGCAGGGGTTTGTGAATGAGCAGTTCTTC. The complete variable domain, with remaining parts taken from reference TRBV5-1 and TRBJ2-1, reads KAGVTQTPRYLIKTRGQQVTLSCSPISGHRSVSWYQQTPGQGLQFLFEYFSETQRNKGNFPGRFSGRQFSNSRSEMNVSTLELGDSALYLCASSSLGSGQGFVNEQFFGPGTRLTVL.

DNA for the CDR3: TGTGCCAGCAGGGACCCGGGGACAAGAAACCACCCCTACTATGGCTACACCTTC. It encodes CASRDPGTRNHPYYGYTF. This chain links TRBV27 with TRBJ1-2; D might be TRBD1 (6 bases). The V gene's germline CDR1 is MNHEY and CDR2 SMNVEV (reference sequence). The germline V and J ends were trimmed by 6 bases and 3 bases, with 26 bases remaining between them. The CDR3 consists of 18 residues.